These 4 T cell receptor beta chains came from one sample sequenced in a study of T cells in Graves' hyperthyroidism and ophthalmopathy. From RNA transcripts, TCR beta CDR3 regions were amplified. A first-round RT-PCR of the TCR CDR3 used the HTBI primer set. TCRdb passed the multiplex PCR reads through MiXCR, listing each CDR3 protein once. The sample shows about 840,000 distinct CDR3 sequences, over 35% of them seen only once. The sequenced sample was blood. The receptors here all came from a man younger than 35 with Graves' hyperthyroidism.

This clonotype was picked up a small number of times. The CDR3 is CSVGDSTDTQYF. DNA for the CDR3: TGCAGCGTTGGGGACAGCACAGATACGCAGTATTTT. The genes are TRBV29-1 and TRBJ2-3; D possibly matches TRBD1 or TRBD2 (5 bases each). The V end lost 4 bases, the J end lost 0 bases, and 5 bases lay between the germline ends. The CDR3 has 12 residues. The germline V gene encodes CDR1 SQVTM and CDR2 ANQGSEA.

This chain's CDR3 is CASSEVVGAGDLYGYTF. The CDR3 bases are TGTGCCAGCAGTGAAGTAGTAGGGGCAGGGGACCTCTATGGCTACACCTTC. The V gene is TRBV2, the J gene TRBJ1-2, with D maybe TRBD1 (6 bases). In germline, CDR1 is SNHLY, CDR2 FYNNEI. The V end was cut by 1 base, the J end by 4 bases, with 19 bases between. The CDR3 sequence is 17 residues long.

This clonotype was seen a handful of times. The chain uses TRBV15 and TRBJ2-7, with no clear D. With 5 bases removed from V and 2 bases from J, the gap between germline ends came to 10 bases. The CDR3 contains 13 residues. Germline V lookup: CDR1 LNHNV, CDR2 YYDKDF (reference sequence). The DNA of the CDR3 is TGTGCCACCAGCCCAAGAGGTCCCTACGAGCAGTACTTC. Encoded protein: CATSPRGPYEQYF.

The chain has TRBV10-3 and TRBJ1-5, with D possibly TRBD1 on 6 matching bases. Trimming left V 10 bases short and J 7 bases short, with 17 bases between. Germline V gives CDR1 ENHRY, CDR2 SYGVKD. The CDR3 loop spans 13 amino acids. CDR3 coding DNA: TGTGCCAGCACCCCGACCGGACAGCAGCCCCAGCATTTT. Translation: CASTPTGQQPQHF.